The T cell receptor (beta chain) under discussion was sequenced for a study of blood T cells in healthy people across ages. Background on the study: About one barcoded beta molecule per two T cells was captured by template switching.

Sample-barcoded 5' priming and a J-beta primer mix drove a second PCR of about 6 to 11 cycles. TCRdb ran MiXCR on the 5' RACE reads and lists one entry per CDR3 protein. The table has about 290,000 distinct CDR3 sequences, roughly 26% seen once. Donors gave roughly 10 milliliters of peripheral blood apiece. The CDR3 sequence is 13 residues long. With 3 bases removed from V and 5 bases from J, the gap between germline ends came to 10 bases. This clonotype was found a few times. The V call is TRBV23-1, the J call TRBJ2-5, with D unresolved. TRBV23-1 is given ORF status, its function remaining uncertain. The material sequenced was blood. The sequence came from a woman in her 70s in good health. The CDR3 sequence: CASSQSPRETQYF. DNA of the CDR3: TGCGCCAGCAGTCAGAGTCCCAGGGAGACCCAGTACTTC.